Listed here are 22 T cell receptor beta chains from one sample, sequenced in a study of blood T cell repertoires in COVID-19. The data were produced by immunoSEQ multiplex PCR, yet TCRdb's version contains in-frame clones alone and is incomplete. The repertoire holds roughly 120,000 clones, roughly nine tenths seen once, with about 29% in the top ten. Input material: peripheral blood. These receptors were collected from a man aged 65 to 79 with active or convalescent COVID-19.

V is TRBV9 and J is TRBJ1-5, with TRBD1 matching 8 bases. CDR1 is SGDLS, CDR2 YYNGEE, per germline. The CDR3 is 14 amino acids. V lost 4 bases and J lost 4; bases outside the gene matches: 4. Written as DNA, the CDR3 is TGTGCCAGCAGCACAGGACAGGGAAATCAGCCCCAGCATTTT. Its protein is CASSTGQGNQPQHF.

CDR3 nucleotide sequence: TGCGCCAGCAGCAAGGTGGAGGGCCCAAATGAGCAGTTCTTC. Encoded protein: CASSKVEGPNEQFF. This sequence joins TRBV4-1 and TRBJ2-1, with TRBD2 as a possible D gene (6 bases). V was cut by 5 bases and J by 7 bases, with 15 bases left in between. Germline loops: CDR1 MGHRA, CDR2 YSYEKL. This CDR3 is built from 14 residues.

The chain is built from TRBV27 and TRBJ2-7; 11 nucleotides agree with TRBD2. This CDR3 spans 15 amino acids. Germline-derived CDR1 and CDR2 are MNHEY and SMNVEV (reference sequence). V was clipped by 5 bases and J by 2 bases; unmatched bases: 5. The CDR3: CASSLRLAGTYEQYF. The CDR3 nucleotides are TGTGCCAGCAGTCTCCGACTAGCGGGGACCTACGAGCAGTACTTC.

This clone was found a few times. J is TRBJ2-7 and V is TRBV12-3 or TRBV12-4, with 8 bases that match TRBD1. The length of the CDR3 is 13 residues. The J segment lost 3 bases and the V segment lost 6 bases, leaving 4 bases of the junction unmatched. Here the CDR3 DNA reads TGTGCCAGCAGACAGACAGGGGTCTACGAGCAGTACTTC. Protein sequence: CASRQTGVYEQYF.

The V gene is TRBV6-5, the J gene TRBJ1-5; D may be TRBD1 (6 bases). The CDR3 runs 14 residues. The germline V and J ends were trimmed by 11 bases and 2 bases, with 16 bases remaining between them. The germline gives CDR1 MNHEY, CDR2 SVGAGI. The CDR3 is CAGHTGMGNQPQHF. As DNA, the CDR3 is TGTGCCGGACATACAGGGATGGGCAATCAGCCCCAGCATTTT.

The rearrangement uses TRBV18 and TRBJ2-3, with a possible D match to TRBD1 (6 bases). CDR1 is KGHSH, CDR2 LQKENI, per germline. The CDR3 has 15 amino acids. V gave up 4 bases and J gave up 0 bases, with 11 bases separating them. CDR3 sequence (DNA): TGTGCCAGCTCACTCACACAGGGTAGCACAGATACGCAGTATTTT. Translating it yields CASSLTQGSTDTQYF.

This chain joins TRBV12-3 or TRBV12-4 and TRBJ1-1; possibly TRBD1 for D (5 bases). The CDR3 spans 13 residues. V was trimmed by 2 bases and J by 2 bases, leaving 6 bases between them. The CDR3 coding sequence is TGTGCCAGCAGTTTAAGGGGAAACACTGAAGCTTTCTTT. This gives the protein CASSLRGNTEAFF.

J is TRBJ2-5 and V is TRBV4-1, with 8 bases aligning to TRBD1. Germline assignment: CDR1 MGHRA and CDR2 YSYEKL. The trim removed 1 base at V and 4 bases at J, leaving 2 bases unmatched. CDR3 length: 14 residues. CDR3 coding DNA: TGCGCCAGCAGCCAAGGGACAGGGCCAGAGACCCAGTACTTC. It specifies CASSQGTGPETQYF.

The chain recombines TRBV2 with TRBJ2-1; D is unresolved. The V and J ends lost 1 base and 5 bases respectively, with 18 bases between them. The CDR3 is 17 residues long. Germline CDR1 SNHLY, CDR2 FYNNEI. CDR3 nucleotide sequence: TGTGCCAGCAGTGAAGTGCCAACGGTAAACTATAACAATGAGCAGTTCTTC. The encoded protein is CASSEVPTVNYNNEQFF. The full variable domain, completed using reference TRBV2 and TRBJ2-1, is EPEVTQTPSHQVTQMGQEVILRCVPISNHLYFYWYRQILGQKVEFLVSFYNNEISEKSEIFDDQFSVERPDGSNFTLKIRSTKLEDSAMYFCASSEVPTVNYNNEQFFGPGTRLTVL.

This clone appeared once. J is TRBJ2-7 and V is TRBV5-1; D perhaps matches TRBD2 (6 bases). V was cut by 1 base and J by 5 bases, with 10 bases left in between. This CDR3 has 13 residues. Germline CDR1 reads SGHRS; CDR2 reads YFSETQ. The CDR3 DNA reads TGCGCCAGCAGCTTGTTTTCGGGGGACGAGCAGTACTTC. Protein sequence: CASSLFSGDEQYF.

The chain employs TRBV11-3 and TRBJ2-3, with TRBD2 as a possible D gene (7 bases). Trimming pared 0 bases from V and 0 bases from J, leaving 22 bases between. CDR1 and CDR2 (germline): SGHNT, YENEEA. The CDR3 is 20 residues long. CDR3 bases: TGTGCCAGCAGCTTAGATCAAGAAGTAGGGGGGGGACAAAGCACAGATACGCAGTATTTT. Amino acid sequence: CASSLDQEVGGGQSTDTQYF.

The chain employs TRBV3-1 (or the pseudogene TRBV3-2) and TRBJ1-4; 7 bases match TRBD1. There are 15 residues in the CDR3. The germline CDR1 and CDR2 sequences are LGHDT and YNNKEL (reference sequence). The ends lost 0 bases at V and 4 bases at J; junction bases unmatched: 2. CDR3 amino acids: CASSQEGTDNEKLFF. The CDR3 DNA reads as TGTGCCAGCAGCCAAGAAGGGACAGATAATGAAAAACTGTTTTTT.

The chain combines TRBV7-2 with TRBJ2-2; TRBD2 is a possible D gene (5 bases). The CDR3 runs 15 residues. Trimming left V 8 bases short and J 4 bases short, with 17 bases between. Germline-derived CDR1 and CDR2 are SGHTA and FQGNSA. CDR3 sequence: CASVEGKSSTGELFF. The CDR3 nucleotides read TGTGCCAGCGTTGAGGGTAAAAGTAGCACCGGGGAGCTGTTTTTT. Full variable domain (missing parts from reference TRBV7-2 and TRBJ2-2): GAGVSQSPSNKVTEKGKDVELRCDPISGHTALYWYRQSLGQGLEFLIYFQGNSAPDKSGLPSDRFSAERTGGSVSTLTIQRTQQEDSAVYLCASVEGKSSTGELFFGEGSRLTVL.

The chain links TRBV29-1 to TRBJ2-1, with 13 bases that match TRBD2. Looked up from germline, CDR1 is SQVTM and CDR2 is ANQGSEA. CDR3 length equals 16 residues. Trimming cost V 6 bases and J 4 bases; bases outside gene matches: 9. CDR3 residues: CSVDGLLAGGYNEQFF. CDR3 nucleotide sequence: TGCAGCGTGGACGGCCTACTAGCGGGAGGGTACAATGAGCAGTTCTTC.

This clone was picked up one time. The chain joins TRBV29-1 to TRBJ2-4; 8 positions agree with TRBD1. Germline V gene sequence: CDR1 SQVTM, CDR2 ANQGSEA. The CDR3 has 13 amino acids. J lost 6 bases, V lost 6 bases, and 7 bases had no gene match. CDR3 DNA: TGCAGCGTCACCTGGACAGGGATAAACATTCAGTACTTC. Translation: CSVTWTGINIQYF.

CDR3 in amino acids: CASSFGTTPNYGYTF. CDR3 sequence (DNA): TGTGCCAGCAGCTTCGGGACAACGCCTAACTATGGCTACACCTTC. This sequence joins TRBV7-2 and TRBJ1-2; TRBD1 might be the D (6 bases). V shed 3 bases and J shed 0 bases, with 11 bases lying between them. From germline, CDR1 is SGHTA and CDR2 FQGNSA. The CDR3 totals 15 residues. Supplemented by reference TRBV7-2 and TRBJ1-2, the full variable domain reads GAGVSQSPSNKVTEKGKDVELRCDPISGHTALYWYRQSLGQGLEFLIYFQGNSAPDKSGLPSDRFSAERTGGSVSTLTIQRTQQEDSAVYLCASSFGTTPNYGYTFGSGTRLTVV.

The chain has TRBV29-1 and TRBJ2-7; 8 nucleotides line up with TRBD2. Trimming took 4 bases from V and 4 from J; bases not matched to a gene: 9. The CDR3 has 14 amino acids. CDR1 is SQVTM, CDR2 ANQGSEA, per germline. Written as DNA, the CDR3 is TGCAGCGTTGGGGGGACTAGTGTGGCTTACGAGCAGTACTTC. This sequence encodes CSVGGTSVAYEQYF.

The genes are TRBV7-2 and TRBJ2-7, with 12 bases identical to TRBD1. Germline V gene lookup returns CDR1 SGHTA and CDR2 FQGNSA. The CDR3 covers 15 residues. With 3 bases clipped from V and 5 bases from J, the junction kept 5 bases outside the gene matches. In nucleotides, the CDR3 is TGTGCCAGCAGCTTTAACCGGGACAGGGGGCACGAGCAGTACTTC. This translates into CASSFNRDRGHEQYF.

The rearrangement uses TRBV5-1 and TRBJ2-1; a weak D match, TRBD2 (6 bases). The CDR3 has 16 amino acids. Germline V gene data show CDR1 as SGHRS and CDR2 as YFSETQ. V was clipped by 5 bases and J by 6 bases, with 21 bases between them. The CDR3 loop is CASRGVGSGLLNEQFF. DNA of the CDR3: TGCGCCAGCAGAGGGGTGGGAAGCGGGTTACTCAATGAGCAGTTCTTC.

This chain uses TRBV7-9 with TRBJ1-3; D gene unclear. Trimming stripped 5 bases from V and 3 bases from J, with 17 bases between. In germline, CDR1 is SEHNR, CDR2 FQNEAQ (reference sequence). The CDR3 has 16 residues. CDR3 protein: CASSRPSGDGGNTIYF. As DNA, the CDR3 is TGTGCCAGCAGCCGCCCCTCCGGGGATGGTGGAAACACCATATATTTT.

This clone was seen a few times. The chain uses TRBV28 and TRBJ2-5; TRBD2 matches 13 bases. The length of the CDR3 is 17 residues. In germline, CDR1 is MDHEN, CDR2 SYDVKM. With 6 bases clipped from V and 5 bases from J, the junction kept 12 bases outside the gene matches. Here the CDR3 reads CASSRGLAGARSETQYF. The CDR3 coding sequence is TGTGCCAGCAGCCGAGGACTAGCGGGAGCACGATCGGAGACCCAGTACTTC. The whole variable domain, filled in from reference TRBV28 and TRBJ2-5, reads DVKVTQSSRYLVKRTGEKVFLECVQDMDHENMFWYRQDPGLGLRLIYFSYDVKMKEKGDIPEGYSVSREKKERFSLILESASTNQTSMYLCASSRGLAGARSETQYFGPGTRLLVL.

The J gene is TRBJ1-2, the V gene TRBV11-2; 7 nucleotides match TRBD1. Germline CDR1 SGHAT, CDR2 FQNNGV. The CDR3 is 13 residues long. V shed 5 bases, J shed 6 bases, and the junction held 6 bases outside the gene matches. The CDR3: CASSTTGAHGYTF. In DNA, the CDR3 is TGTGCCAGCAGCACTACAGGGGCCCATGGCTACACCTTC.